This T cell receptor beta chain was recovered during a study of blood T cell repertoires in COVID-19. About the study: Some COVID-19 samples were acute and others convalescent; all came from the United States, Italy and Spain. Sample material is recorded as cDNA or gDNA derived from T cells, B-cell-depleted T cells, or PBMCs.

The authors' processing: Amplification of reference gene primers was used by the study to estimate nucleated cell counts. Here immunoSEQ multiplex PCR was the method, and the copy in TCRdb shows in-frame clones only, minus some. Clone size and V and J calls were adopted from that table, with D and trimming inferred from the DNA. The sample includes 150,000 to 200,000 clones, under 90% seen only once; the top ten take roughly 6.4%. The CDR3 length is 16 residues. V gave up 0 bases and J gave up 0 bases; unmatched junction bases: 4. Germline CDR1 is SGHTA and CDR2 is FQGTGA. Material for sequencing was peripheral blood. This receptor was identified in a man aged 55-75 years with acute or convalescent COVID-19. The J gene is TRBJ1-1, the V gene TRBV7-3; 7 bases are a match to TRBD1. In nucleotides, the CDR3 is TGTGCCAGCAGCTTAACCCGAAGGGGGCTGAACACTGAAGCTTTCTTT. Its translation: CASSLTRRGLNTEAFF. The full variable domain, in which reference TRBV7-3 and TRBJ1-1 provide the parts outside the CDR3, is GAGVSQTPSNKVTEKGKYVELRCDPISGHTALYWYRQSLGQGPEFLIYFQGTGAADDSGLPNDRFFAVRPEGSVSTLKIQRTERGDSAVYLCASSLTRRGLNTEAFFGQGTRLTVV.